This is a list of T cell receptor beta chains from one sample in a study of cytomegalovirus exposure and HLA in healthy donors. Libraries were prepared by immunoSEQ multiplex PCR; TCRdb keeps only in-frame clonotypes and omits some of them. The sample includes about 160,000 clones, about 80% of them seen just once. The material sequenced was PBMCs. The receptors were sampled from a young man in good health and CMV-seropositive. CDR3s leave out the opening cysteine and the closing phenylalanine or tryptophan. A D gene is named only where the DNA matches it firmly.

j_call d_call v_call cdr3_aa
TRBJ2-1 TRBD2 TRBV7-2 ASSSILLAGHANEQF
TRBJ1-2 . TRBV5-8 ASSLPGDGYT
TRBJ2-7 TRBD1 TRBV27 ASSLSGGAGEQY
TRBJ2-7 TRBD1 TRBV6-1 ATDRGQYEQY
TRBJ1-5 . TRBV19 ASSIVGNTGWLRNQPQH
TRBJ2-5 TRBD1 TRBV5-1 ASSSGDRGETQY
TRBJ1-4 TRBD1 TRBV7-9 ASSPRTGSEKLF
TRBJ2-1 . TRBV7-8 ASSLLARTQF
TRBJ2-1 TRBD2 TRBV5-1 ASSLSGTSYNEQF
TRBJ2-7 . TRBV6-5 ASRFRVSPVYEQY
TRBJ2-7 TRBD2 TRBV7-9 ASSPGLAGDKSYEQY
TRBJ2-1 TRBD1 TRBV29-1 SVEEGGGSYNEQF
TRBJ1-1 . TRBV7-9 ASSINTEAF
TRBJ2-2 . TRBV5-4 ASSSQSPFMGGNTGELF
TRBJ2-3 . TRBV5-6 ASSLGGSTDTQY
TRBJ1-5 TRBD1 TRBV5-1 ASSLQGGNQPQH
TRBJ2-7 TRBD1 TRBV28 ASSSSGTGVAEQY
TRBJ1-1 . TRBV7-9 ASSPRMGQGLEVTEAF
TRBJ1-2 . TRBV15 ATSRGTSGSYGYT
TRBJ2-1 . TRBV9 ASSVGKNEQF
TRBJ2-6 . TRBV7-8 ASSLRVRVQSGANVLT
TRBJ2-2 TRBD1 TRBV28 ASSFLGTGGTGELF
TRBJ2-1 . TRBV5-8 ASTLASNIFHYNEQF
TRBJ2-7 TRBD1 TRBV7-6 ASSLPPDRGGDEQY
TRBJ1-5 TRBD1 TRBV4-1 ASSQGRIGTGFNQPQH
TRBJ2-7 . TRBV7-9 ASSPDSSYEQY
TRBJ2-1 TRBD1 TRBV15 ATSRGDRGSYNEQF
TRBJ2-1 . TRBV5-1 ASSWASGGAPNEQF
TRBJ1-2 TRBD1 TRBV10-3 AISGTGVDYGYT
TRBJ1-1 TRBD1 TRBV4-1 ASSQKQGGNTEAF
TRBJ1-4 . TRBV27 ASSLLGGDEKLF
TRBJ2-1 . TRBV27 ATGYDEQF
TRBJ2-1 . TRBV18 ASSPPNNNEQF
TRBJ1-1 . TRBV13 ASSLGRTVAF
TRBJ2-2 TRBD2 TRBV5-6 ASSLGLAGVGELF
TRBJ2-1 TRBD2 TRBV27 ASSTGTSPYNEQF
TRBJ1-1 . TRBV7-9 ASRPRDKADTEAF
TRBJ2-2 TRBD1 TRBV4-1 ASSEQARTGFTGELF
TRBJ2-2 . TRBV9 ASSQGTLSTGELF
TRBJ1-4 TRBD1 TRBV6-5 ASSYLGQVGEKLF
TRBJ1-1 TRBD1 TRBV15 ATSRGGTGYGEAF
TRBJ1-4 . TRBV4-1 ASSQVEATNEKLF
TRBJ2-1 TRBD2 TRBV29-1 SVEDTRTSGLYNEQF
TRBJ1-5 TRBD1 TRBV19 ASSISPPGGDVPQH
TRBJ1-5 . TRBV19 ASSTGQLNQPQH
TRBJ1-1 . TRBV5-6 ASSLVRNNMNTEAF
TRBJ1-3 TRBD1 TRBV27 ASSQTGVGNTIY
TRBJ1-5 . TRBV6-5 ASSYQGNQPQH
TRBJ1-1 . TRBV6-1 ASSEVVRAEAF